Here is one TCR beta chain with its context. The data originate from a study of blood T cell repertoires in COVID-19. The overall study: Material from acute and convalescent COVID-19 was sourced from the United States, Italy and Spain. In each case, the material was cDNA or gDNA derived from T cells, B-cell-depleted T cells, or PBMCs.

The CDR3 covers 17 residues. Losses at the gene ends were 3 bases for V and 0 bases for J; bases not matched to a gene: 2. From germline, CDR1 is SEHNR and CDR2 FQNEAQ (reference sequence). As handled by the study authors: Estimated nucleated cell counts came from reference gene primer amplification. Sequenced by immunoSEQ multiplex PCR; TCRdb stores in-frame clones only, minus some. V, J and clone size reflect that table, while D and trimming were determined from the DNA. Of 200,000 to 250,000 clones detected, 88% appear once; the ten largest clones hold roughly 2.5%. The clonotype comes from a woman aged 55-70 years with acute or convalescent COVID-19. The sequencing input was peripheral blood. The chain uses TRBV7-9 and TRBJ2-1, with 13 positions matching TRBD2. The CDR3 nucleotides read TGTGCCAGCAGCTTGGGACTAGCGGGAATCTCCTACAATGAGCAGTTCTTC. Translation gives CASSLGLAGISYNEQFF.